The 8 T cell receptor beta chains presented below share a single source sample, sequenced in a study of cytomegalovirus exposure and HLA in healthy donors. The study ran its PCR with 60 Vbeta and 13 Jbeta primers. TCRdb's table, derived via immunoSEQ multiplex PCR, lists solely in-frame clones and lacks some. The sample holds about 160,000 clones, 80% to 90% seen once. Sample: PBMCs. The source of these receptors is a woman aged 18-29 years in good health and CMV-seronegative.

V is TRBV7-8 and J is TRBJ1-5; possibly TRBD1 for D (6 bases). Germline assignment: CDR1 SGHVS and CDR2 FQNEAQ. The CDR3 is 16 residues long. V was cut by 4 bases and J by 2 bases, with 15 bases left in between. Here the CDR3 DNA reads TGTGCCAGCAGCTCCTTAGGGGGGGGAGGCAATCAGCCCCAGCATTTT. It is translated as CASSSLGGGGNQPQHF.

The chain recombines TRBV5-1 with TRBJ1-4; 7 bases fit TRBD1. There are 16 residues in the CDR3. From germline, CDR1 is SGHRS and CDR2 YFSETQ. V lost 0 bases, J lost 5 bases, and 7 bases stayed unmatched. In DNA, the CDR3 is TGCGCCAGCAGCTTGGTGGATGCAGGGGGAAATGAAAAACTGTTTTTT. Its translation: CASSLVDAGGNEKLFF.

V is TRBV7-7 and J is TRBJ1-1; TRBD1 might be the D (6 bases). Trimming removed 5 bases at V and 1 base at J, with 8 bases between. CDR1 and CDR2 (germline): SSHAT, FNYEAQ (reference sequence). There are 13 residues in the CDR3. CDR3 coding DNA: TGTGCCAGCAGCGCACAGGGGAACACTGAAGCTTTCTTT. Residues: CASSAQGNTEAFF.

DNA for the CDR3: TGTGCCAGCAGGGGACCGGGAGGCTCCTACGAGCAGTACTTC. Its translation is CASRGPGGSYEQYF. V is TRBV6-5 and J is TRBJ2-7; 7 bases map to TRBD2. This CDR3 contains 14 residues. CDR1 is MNHEY and CDR2 is SVGAGI in the germline V gene. J was trimmed by 0 bases and V by 6 bases; bases with no gene match: 5.

This chain uses TRBV6-1 with TRBJ1-1; D might be TRBD1 (5 bases). Between the trimmed V and J ends, which lost 3 bases and 1 base, there was a span of 12 bases. The V gene's germline CDR1 is MNHNS and CDR2 SASEGT. The CDR3 spans 15 residues. CDR3 DNA sequence: TGTGCCAGCAGTGAGGGTTGGGGGGGGAACACTGAAGCTTTCTTT. Its protein product is CASSEGWGGNTEAFF.

The genes are TRBV5-5 and TRBJ1-4; D call uncertain. Germline loops: CDR1 SGHKS, CDR2 YYEKEE (reference sequence). The CDR3 spans 13 residues. With 4 bases removed from V and 0 bases from J, the gap between germline ends came to 4 bases. CDR3 coding DNA: TGTGCCAGCAGCCGCGCAACTAATGAAAAACTGTTTTTT. Amino acid sequence: CASSRATNEKLFF. The full variable domain, in which reference TRBV5-5 and TRBJ1-4 provide the parts outside the CDR3, is DAGVTQSPTHLIKTRGQQVTLRCSPISGHKSVSWYQQVLGQGPQFIFQYYEKEERGRGNFPDRFSARQFPNYSSELNVNALLLGDSALYLCASSRATNEKLFFGSGTQLSVL.

The V gene is TRBV5-1, the J gene TRBJ1-1; 9 bases map to TRBD1. Germline CDR1 is SGHRS and CDR2 is YFSETQ. This CDR3 contains 14 residues. With 0 bases clipped from V and 5 bases from J, the junction kept 2 bases outside the gene matches. CDR3 DNA: TGCGCCAGCAGCTTGGTTGGGACAGGGACTGAAGCTTTCTTT. This translates into CASSLVGTGTEAFF.

The chain combines TRBV11-2 with TRBJ2-7; 7 nucleotides match TRBD1. CDR3 size: 13 residues. Germline V gene lookup returns CDR1 SGHAT and CDR2 FQNNGV. With V trimmed by 3 bases and J by 7 bases, 6 bases remained unmatched. CDR3 bases: TGTGCCAGCAGCTTCGACAGGGCCTTGGAGCAGTACTTC. It is translated as CASSFDRALEQYF.